This TCR beta chain was retrieved from a study of blood T cell repertoires in COVID-19. Study at large: Sites across the United States, Italy and Spain contributed samples from acute and convalescent COVID-19. Nucleic acid was either cDNA or gDNA, and it came from T cells, B-cell-depleted T cells, or PBMCs.

The V gene's germline CDR1 is ENHRY and CDR2 SYGVKD. Trimming pared 5 bases from V and 3 bases from J, leaving 13 bases between. CDR3 length equals 14 residues. Authors' methods: Reference gene primer amplification in the assay estimated nucleated cell counts. Sequencing used immunoSEQ multiplex PCR; TCRdb keeps in-frame clones, though not all of them. V and J calls and clone size are those listed in that table; D and trimming were worked out from the DNA. The sample has 150,000 to 200,000 clones, approximately 80% seen once. This sequence was found in a man between 60 and 75 years old with acute or convalescent COVID-19. The specimen was peripheral blood. This chain joins TRBV10-3 and TRBJ1-2, with D maybe TRBD1 (6 bases). The CDR3 here is CAISYQQGDYGYTF. DNA for the CDR3: TGTGCCATCAGTTACCAACAGGGAGACTATGGCTACACCTTC.